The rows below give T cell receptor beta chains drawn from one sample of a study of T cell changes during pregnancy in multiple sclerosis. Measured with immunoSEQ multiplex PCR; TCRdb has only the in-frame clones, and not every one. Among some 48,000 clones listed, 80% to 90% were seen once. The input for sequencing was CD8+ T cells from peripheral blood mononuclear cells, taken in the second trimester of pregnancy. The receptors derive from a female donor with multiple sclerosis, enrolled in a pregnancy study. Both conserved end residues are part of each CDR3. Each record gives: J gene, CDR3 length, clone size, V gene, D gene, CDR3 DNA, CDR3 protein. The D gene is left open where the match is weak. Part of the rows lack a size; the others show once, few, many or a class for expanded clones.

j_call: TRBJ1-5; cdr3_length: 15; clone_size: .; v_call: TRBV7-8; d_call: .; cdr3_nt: TGTGCCAGCAGCTTAGTTCCTAGGAGCAATCAGCCCCAGCATTTT; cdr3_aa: CASSLVPRSNQPQHF
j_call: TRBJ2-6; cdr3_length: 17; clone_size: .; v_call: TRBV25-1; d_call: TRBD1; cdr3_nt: TGTGCCAGCAGTGAATTTGGACAGGTCTCTGGGGCCAACGTCCTGACTTTC; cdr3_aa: CASSEFGQVSGANVLTF
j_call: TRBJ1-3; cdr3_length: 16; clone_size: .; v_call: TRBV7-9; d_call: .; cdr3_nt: TGTGCCAGCAGCACGAGCAGGGGCGGCTCTGGAAACACCATATATTTT; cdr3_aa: CASSTSRGGSGNTIYF
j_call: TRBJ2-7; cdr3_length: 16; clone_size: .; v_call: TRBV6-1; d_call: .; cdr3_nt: TGTGCCAGCAGTGAAGCGGAAGTGGACAGCTTCTACGAGCAGTACTTC; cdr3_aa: CASSEAEVDSFYEQYF
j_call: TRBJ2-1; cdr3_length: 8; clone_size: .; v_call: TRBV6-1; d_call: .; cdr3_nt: TGTGCCAGCAGTGAGAGGTTCTTC; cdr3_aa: CASSERFF
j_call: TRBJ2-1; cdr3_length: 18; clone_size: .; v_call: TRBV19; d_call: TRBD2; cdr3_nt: TGTGCCCCTCTTAGGCTAGCGGGGGGGAGGGGTACCTACAATGAGCAGTTCTTC; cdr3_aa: CAPLRLAGGRGTYNEQFF
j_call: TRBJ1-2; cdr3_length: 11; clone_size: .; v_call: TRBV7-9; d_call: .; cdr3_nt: TGTGCCAGCAGCTTAAGGGGTGGCTACACCTTC; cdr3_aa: CASSLRGGYTF
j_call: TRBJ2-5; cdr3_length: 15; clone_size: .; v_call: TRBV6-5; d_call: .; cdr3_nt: TGTGCCAGCACTCCTTTGGGGCTTCTCCAAGAGACCCAGTACTTC; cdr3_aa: CASTPLGLLQETQYF
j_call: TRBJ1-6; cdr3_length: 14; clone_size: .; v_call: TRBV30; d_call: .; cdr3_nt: TGTGCCTGGACCCCCGGGACTGAGAATTCACCCCTCCACTTT; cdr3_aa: CAWTPGTENSPLHF
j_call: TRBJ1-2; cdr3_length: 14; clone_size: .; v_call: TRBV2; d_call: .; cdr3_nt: TGTGCCAGCAGTGAAGCAGAGCGCCTCTATGGCTACACCTTC; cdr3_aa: CASSEAERLYGYTF
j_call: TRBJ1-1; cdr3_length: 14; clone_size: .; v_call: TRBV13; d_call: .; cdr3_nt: TGTGCCAGCAGCCCGATTCGGGAGAACACTGAAGCTTTCTTT; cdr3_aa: CASSPIRENTEAFF
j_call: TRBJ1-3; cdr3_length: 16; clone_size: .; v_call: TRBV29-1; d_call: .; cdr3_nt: TGCAGCGTTGAAGTCGCTAAACGGTATTCTGGAAACACCATATATTTT; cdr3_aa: CSVEVAKRYSGNTIYF
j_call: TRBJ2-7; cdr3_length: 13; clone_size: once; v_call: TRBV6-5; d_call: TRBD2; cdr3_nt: TGTGCCAGCAGCATTGGACTAGCTCTCGAGCAGTACTTC; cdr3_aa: CASSIGLALEQYF
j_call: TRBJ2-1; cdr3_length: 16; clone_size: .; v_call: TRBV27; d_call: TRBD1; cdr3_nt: TGTGCCAGCAGTTCCCCCGGGACAGGGACGCTCAATGAGCAGTTCTTC; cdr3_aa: CASSSPGTGTLNEQFF
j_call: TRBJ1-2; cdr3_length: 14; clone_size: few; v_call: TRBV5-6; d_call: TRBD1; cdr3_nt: TGTGCCAGCAGCTTGGGGACAGGACACTATGGCTACACCTTC; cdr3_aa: CASSLGTGHYGYTF
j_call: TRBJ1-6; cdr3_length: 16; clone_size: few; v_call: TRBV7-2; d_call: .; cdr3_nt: TGTGCCAGCAGCTTAGTAGGGAGCTCCTATAATTCACCCCTCCACTTT; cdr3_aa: CASSLVGSSYNSPLHF
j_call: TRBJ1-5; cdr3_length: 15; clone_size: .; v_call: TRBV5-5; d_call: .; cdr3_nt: TGTGCCAGCAGCTTGGCGGGGGATAGCAATCAGCCCCAGCATTTT; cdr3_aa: CASSLAGDSNQPQHF
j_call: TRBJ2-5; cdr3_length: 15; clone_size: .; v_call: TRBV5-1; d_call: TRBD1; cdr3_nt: TGCGCCAGCAGCTTCGCGGACAGGGAGGTGGAGACCCAGTACTTC; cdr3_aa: CASSFADREVETQYF